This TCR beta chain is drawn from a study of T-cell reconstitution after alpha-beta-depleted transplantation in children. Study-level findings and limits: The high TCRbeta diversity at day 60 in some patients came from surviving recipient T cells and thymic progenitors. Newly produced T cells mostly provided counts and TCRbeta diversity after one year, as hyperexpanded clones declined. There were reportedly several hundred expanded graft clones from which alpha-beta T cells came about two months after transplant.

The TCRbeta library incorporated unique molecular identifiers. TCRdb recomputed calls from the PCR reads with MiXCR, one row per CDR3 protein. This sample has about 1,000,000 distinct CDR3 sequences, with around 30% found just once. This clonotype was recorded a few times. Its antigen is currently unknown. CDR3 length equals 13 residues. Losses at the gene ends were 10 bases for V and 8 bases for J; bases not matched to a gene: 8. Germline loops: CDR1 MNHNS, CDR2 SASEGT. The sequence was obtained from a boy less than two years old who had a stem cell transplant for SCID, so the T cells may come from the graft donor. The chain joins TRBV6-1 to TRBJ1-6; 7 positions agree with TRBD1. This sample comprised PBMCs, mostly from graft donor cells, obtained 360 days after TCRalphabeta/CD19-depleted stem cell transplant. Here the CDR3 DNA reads TGTGCCACCTTCCGGGACAGTCATTCACCCCTCCACTTT. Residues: CATFRDSHSPLHF.